The 20 T cell receptor beta chains listed next were all sequenced from one sample in a study of blood T cell repertoires in COVID-19. Assay: immunoSEQ multiplex PCR; the TCRdb copy retains only in-frame clones and omits some. Here the sample spans roughly 45,000 clones, about four fifths being singletons. The sequencing input was peripheral blood. The receptors were gathered from a man in his fifties with active COVID-19.

CDR3 region: CASSTPTSGGTSTDTQYF. CDR3 sequence (DNA): TGTGCCAGCAGTACCCCGACTAGCGGGGGGACTAGCACAGATACGCAGTATTTT. The chain joins TRBV6-2 or TRBV6-3 to TRBJ2-3; the match to TRBD2 covers 13 bases. V dropped 5 bases and J dropped 0; count of bases not matched to a gene: 8. The CDR3 extends over 18 amino acids. Germline V gene data show CDR1 as MNHEY and CDR2 as SVGEGT.

The chain carries TRBV7-2 and TRBJ1-1, with D perhaps TRBD1 (6 bases). Germline CDR1 is SGHTA and CDR2 is FQGNSA. V shed 5 bases and J shed 1 base, with 11 bases lying between them. CDR3 size: 14 residues. CDR3 bases: TGTGCCAGCAGCCCACGGACAGCGAACACTGAAGCTTTCTTT. Translated, it gives CASSPRTANTEAFF.

The sample holds one count of this clone. V is TRBV15 and J is TRBJ1-4, with TRBD1 matching over 9 bases. V was clipped by 1 base and J by 10 bases; unmatched bases: 10. The CDR3 covers 16 residues. The germline V gene has CDR1 LNHNV and CDR2 YYDKDF (reference sequence). The CDR3: CATSRARTGVLGKLFF. CDR3 sequence (DNA): TGTGCCACCAGCAGAGCCCGGACAGGGGTATTGGGAAAACTGTTTTTT.

The chain is built from TRBV7-2 and TRBJ2-5; the D gene is possibly TRBD2 (7 bases). The germline CDR1 and CDR2 sequences are SGHTA and FQGNSA. This CDR3 is 15 amino acids long. V was clipped by 1 base and J by 7 bases, with 16 bases between them. CDR3 bases: TGTGCCAGCAGCTTAGGGTCGGGGGGCGCTTCGACCCAGTACTTC. Its translation: CASSLGSGGASTQYF.

CDR3 in DNA: TGTGCCAGCAGTAGTCAGGGGTGGGTCCGCACAGATACGCAGTATTTT. Protein sequence: CASSSQGWVRTDTQYF. The chain is built from TRBV3-1 (or the pseudogene TRBV3-2) and TRBJ2-3, with D possibly TRBD1 on 6 matching bases. V was shortened by 6 bases and J by 1 base, with 17 bases between the two germline ends. The CDR3 spans 16 residues. Germline values: CDR1 LGHDT, CDR2 YNNKEL (reference sequence).

The chain combines TRBV5-1 with TRBJ2-7, with 10 bases identical to TRBD1. Trimming cost V 4 bases and J 2 bases; bases outside gene matches: 12. CDR1 and CDR2 (germline): SGHRS, YFSETQ. The CDR3 length is 17 residues. The CDR3 protein is CASSPTAPGQGTYEQYF. The CDR3 nucleotides read TGCGCCAGCAGCCCCACGGCTCCGGGACAGGGGACCTACGAGCAGTACTTC.

CDR3 in amino acids: CASSLTSGVIAKNIQYF. As DNA, the CDR3 is TGTGCCAGCAGCTTGACTAGCGGGGTAATAGCCAAAAACATTCAGTACTTC. The chain joins TRBV7-9 to TRBJ2-4, with 11 nucleotides matching TRBD2. The V gene's germline CDR1 is SEHNR and CDR2 FQNEAQ (reference sequence). The CDR3 has 17 amino acids. V trimming: 3 bases; J trimming: 0 bases; junction bases outside the gene matches: 4. Drawing the rest from reference TRBV7-9 and TRBJ2-4, the complete variable domain is DTGVSQNPRHKITKRGQNVTFRCDPISEHNRLYWYRQTLGQGPEFLTYFQNEAQLEKSRLLSDRFSAERPKGSFSTLEIQRTEQGDSAMYLCASSLTSGVIAKNIQYFGAGTRLSVL.

The V and J genes are TRBV20-1 and TRBJ1-5; TRBD1 aligns across 7 bases. V trimming: 3 bases; J trimming: 2 bases; junction bases outside the gene matches: 10. This CDR3 has 16 amino acids. CDR1 is DFQATT, CDR2 SNEGSKA, per germline (reference sequence). The CDR3 loop reads CSASKGGLLGNQPQHF. Written as DNA, the CDR3 is TGCAGTGCTAGTAAAGGGGGCCTATTGGGCAATCAGCCCCAGCATTTT.

This chain connects TRBV6-5 to TRBJ2-5; TRBD2 matches at 8 bases. Germline lookup yields CDR1 MNHEY and CDR2 SVGAGI. Trimming at V came to 4 bases and at J to 4 bases, leaving 8 bases not matched to a gene. The CDR3 consists of 15 residues. Written as DNA, the CDR3 is TGTGCCAGCAGTTTTTCTAGCGGGCCCGGAGAGACCCAGTACTTC. Translation: CASSFSSGPGETQYF.

V usage is TRBV2 and J usage is TRBJ2-5; 10 positions match TRBD2. CDR1 and CDR2 from the germline V gene are SNHLY and FYNNEI. Germline trimming cut 6 bases from V and 5 bases from J; bases unmatched to any gene: 3. The CDR3 is made up of 13 amino acids. The CDR3 nucleotides are TGTGCCAGCAGAGCGGGGGGGCGGGAGACCCAGTACTTC. Its translation: CASRAGGRETQYF.

The gene calls are TRBV10-3 and TRBJ1-2, with 8 bases matching TRBD1. CDR1 is ENHRY, CDR2 SYGVKD, per germline. V lost 8 bases to trimming and J lost 8 bases; unmatched junction nucleotides: 16. There are 15 residues in the CDR3. The CDR3 DNA reads as TGTGCCATCGAGAACCGGGACAGGTCGCCTGGGGGCTACACCTTC. Its protein is CAIENRDRSPGGYTF.

This chain links TRBV10-2 with TRBJ1-1, with TRBD1 matching over 8 bases. The J segment lost 0 bases and the V segment lost 7 bases, leaving 7 bases of the junction unmatched. Germline V lookup: CDR1 WSHSY, CDR2 SAAADI. This CDR3 has 15 amino acids. CDR3 region: CASNPQGGLNTEAFF. The CDR3 DNA sequence: TGCGCCAGCAACCCACAGGGGGGACTGAACACTGAAGCTTTCTTT.

This clone was counted between two and nine times. The chain combines TRBV5-4 with TRBJ1-6; 9 bases match TRBD1. The length of the CDR3 is 15 residues. The J segment lost 7 bases and the V segment lost 4 bases, leaving 6 bases of the junction unmatched. CDR1 is SGHNT and CDR2 is YYREEE in the germline V gene (reference sequence). Here the CDR3 DNA reads TGTGCCAGCAGCAACCCCGGGACAGGGAATTCACCCCTCCACTTT. Translation: CASSNPGTGNSPLHF.

This clone was counted a single time. The V call is TRBV14, the J call TRBJ1-2; tentative D call: TRBD1 (6 bases). CDR3 size: 14 residues. Germline CDR1 SGHDN, CDR2 FVKESK. V lost 1 base, J lost 6 bases, and 12 bases lay in between. The CDR3 coding sequence is TGTGCCAGCAGCCAAGGGACAGTTGTAGATGGCTACACCTTC. Protein product: CASSQGTVVDGYTF.

V and J are TRBV18 and TRBJ2-3; 9 bases are shared with TRBD1. The CDR3 extends over 15 amino acids. The V segment lost 5 bases and the J segment 3 bases; nucleotides outside the gene matches: 6. Per germline, CDR1 KGHSH and CDR2 LQKENI. CDR3 nucleotide sequence: TGTGCCAGCTCATCCACAGGGGGCCAGACAGATACGCAGTATTTT. Encoded protein: CASSSTGGQTDTQYF. Drawing the rest from reference TRBV18 and TRBJ2-3, the complete variable domain is NAGVMQNPRHLVRRRGQEARLRCSPMKGHSHVYWYRQLPEEGLKFMVYLQKENIIDESGMPKERFSAEFPKEGPSILRIQQVVRGDSAAYFCASSSTGGQTDTQYFGPGTRLTVL.

The chain links TRBV12-3 or TRBV12-4 to TRBJ2-3; 7 positions match TRBD2. The length of the CDR3 is 13 residues. Trimming removed 8 bases from V and 3 bases from J; junction bases left unmatched: 5. This CDR3 is CASAGAGTDTQYF. Here the CDR3 DNA reads TGTGCCAGCGCCGGAGCGGGGACAGATACGCAGTATTTT.

The V and J genes are TRBV5-5 and TRBJ2-7, with D possibly matching TRBD2 (6 bases). Germline CDR1 reads SGHKS; CDR2 reads YYEKEE (reference sequence). V lost 3 bases and J lost 0, with 16 bases in between. The CDR3 runs 16 residues. The CDR3 loop is CASSWARDWSSYEQYF. DNA for the CDR3: TGTGCCAGCAGCTGGGCGAGGGACTGGAGCTCCTACGAGCAGTACTTC.

V gene TRBV5-6 combines with J gene TRBJ1-1; maybe TRBD1 (5 bases). The CDR3 has 13 amino acids. CDR1 SGHDT and CDR2 YYEEEE come from the germline V gene. Trimming took off 2 bases at V and 4 bases at J, with 9 bases between the two ends. The CDR3 here is CASSFGGTTEAFF. The DNA of the CDR3 is TGTGCCAGCAGCTTCGGGGGAACCACTGAAGCTTTCTTT.

This clone came up a few times. The chain couples TRBV2 to TRBJ2-3; 10 bases fit TRBD1. The germline V gene has CDR1 SNHLY and CDR2 FYNNEI. After removal of 4 bases from V and 2 bases from J, the junction contained 3 bases not matched to a gene. This CDR3 comprises 15 residues. The CDR3 bases are TGTGCCAGCAGTGCGGGACAGGGGTCCACAGATACGCAGTATTTT. This codes for CASSAGQGSTDTQYF. Looking up the rest from reference TRBV2 and TRBJ2-3 gives the full variable domain: EPEVTQTPSHQVTQMGQEVILRCVPISNHLYFYWYRQILGQKVEFLVSFYNNEISEKSEIFDDQFSVERPDGSNFTLKIRSTKLEDSAMYFCASSAGQGSTDTQYFGPGTRLTVL.

The chain joins TRBV4-3 to TRBJ2-1; 13 bases align to TRBD2. CDR3 length: 16 residues. V was clipped by 4 bases and J by 3 bases; unmatched bases: 3. Germline assignment: CDR1 LGHNA and CDR2 YSLEER. DNA of the CDR3: TGCGCCAGCAGCCGGGGACTAGCGGGGATCTACAATGAGCAGTTCTTC. This sequence encodes CASSRGLAGIYNEQFF.